A single sample is the source of the 4 T cell receptor beta chains below, sequenced in a study of blood T cell repertoires in COVID-19. The assay was immunoSEQ multiplex PCR, and TCRdb's table has in-frame clones only and misses some. Of some 59,000 clones listed, 81% are singletons. Sequenced: peripheral blood. The receptors were sampled from a woman aged 60-75 years with acute or convalescent COVID-19.

The chain combines TRBV18 with TRBJ2-2; 8 nucleotides align to TRBD1. The CDR3 is made up of 15 amino acids. Per the germline V gene, CDR1 is KGHSH and CDR2 is LQKENI. The V and J ends lost 4 bases and 1 base, in that order; junction bases with no gene match: 2. The CDR3 region has the DNA TGTGCCAGCTCACTCGGACAGGGGAACACCGGGGAGCTGTTTTTT. Protein: CASSLGQGNTGELFF.

This clone was counted a single time. Written as DNA, the CDR3 is TGTGCCAGCAGACCGTTGGGGGCGCAGGTCACCGGGGAGCTGTTTTTT. As protein: CASRPLGAQVTGELFF. The V gene is TRBV2, the J gene TRBJ2-2, with D maybe TRBD1 (6 bases). CDR1 and CDR2 from the germline V gene are SNHLY and FYNNEI. This CDR3 spans 16 amino acids. V shed 6 bases and J shed 4 bases, with 18 bases lying between them. Full variable domain (rest looked up from reference TRBV2 and TRBJ2-2): EPEVTQTPSHQVTQMGQEVILRCVPISNHLYFYWYRQILGQKVEFLVSFYNNEISEKSEIFDDQFSVERPDGSNFTLKIRSTKLEDSAMYFCASRPLGAQVTGELFFGEGSRLTVL.

The V and J genes are TRBV7-2 and TRBJ2-7, with D hard to call. The CDR3 extends over 14 amino acids. Germline values: CDR1 SGHTA, CDR2 FQGNSA. The V end lost 2 bases, the J end lost 6 bases, and 14 bases lay between the germline ends. The CDR3 protein is CASSLTWQSPEQYF. CDR3 DNA: TGTGCCAGCAGCTTAACCTGGCAGTCCCCCGAGCAGTACTTC.

The chain recombines TRBV5-5 with TRBJ1-5, with D maybe TRBD1 (6 bases). CDR3 length: 16 residues. Germline-derived CDR1 and CDR2 are SGHKS and YYEKEE (reference sequence). Between the trimmed V and J ends, which lost 4 bases and 4 bases, there was a span of 18 bases. CDR3 amino acids: CASSHLAWTDNQPQHF. The CDR3 DNA reads as TGTGCCAGCAGCCACTTAGCCTGGACAGATAATCAGCCCCAGCATTTT.